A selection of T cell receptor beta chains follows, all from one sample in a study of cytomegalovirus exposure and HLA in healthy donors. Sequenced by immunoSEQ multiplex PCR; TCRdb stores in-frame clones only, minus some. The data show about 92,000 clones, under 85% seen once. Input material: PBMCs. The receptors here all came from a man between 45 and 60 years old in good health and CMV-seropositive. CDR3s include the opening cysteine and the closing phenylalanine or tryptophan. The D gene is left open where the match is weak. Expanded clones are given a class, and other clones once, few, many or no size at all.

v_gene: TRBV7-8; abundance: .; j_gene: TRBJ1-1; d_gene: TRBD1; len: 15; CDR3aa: CASSSRGTGNTEAFF; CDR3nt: TGTGCCAGCAGCTCGAGGGGGACAGGGAACACTGAAGCTTTCTTT
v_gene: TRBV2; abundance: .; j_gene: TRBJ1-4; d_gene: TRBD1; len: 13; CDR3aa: CASSAGTGGKLFF; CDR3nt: TGTGCCAGCAGTGCCGGGACAGGGGGAAAACTGTTTTTT
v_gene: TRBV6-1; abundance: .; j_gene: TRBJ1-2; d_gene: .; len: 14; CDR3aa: CASSEGPGDYGYTF; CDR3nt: TGTGCCAGCAGTGAAGGCCCCGGGGACTATGGCTACACCTTC
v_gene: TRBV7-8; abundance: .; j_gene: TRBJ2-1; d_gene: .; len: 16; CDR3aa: CASSPGVTPNLNEQFF; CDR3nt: TGTGCCAGCAGCCCAGGGGTCACACCCAACCTTAATGAGCAGTTCTTC
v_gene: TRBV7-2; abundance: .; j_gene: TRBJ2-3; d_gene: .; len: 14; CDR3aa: CASSLGPGKNTQYF; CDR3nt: TGTGCCAGCAGCTTAGGTCCGGGTAAAAATACGCAGTATTTT
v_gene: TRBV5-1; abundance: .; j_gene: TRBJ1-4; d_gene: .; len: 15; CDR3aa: CASSLGSSNNEKLFF; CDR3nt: TGCGCCAGCAGCTTGGGTAGCAGCAATAATGAAAAACTGTTTTTT
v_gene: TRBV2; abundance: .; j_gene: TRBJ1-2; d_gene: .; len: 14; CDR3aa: CASSIQGNSYGYTF; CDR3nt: TGTGCCAGCAGTATTCAGGGAAACTCTTATGGCTACACCTTC
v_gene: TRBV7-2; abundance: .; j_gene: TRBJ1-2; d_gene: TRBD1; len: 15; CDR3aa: CASSLGGQGARGYTF; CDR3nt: TGTGCCAGCAGCTTAGGGGGACAGGGGGCTCGAGGCTACACCTTC
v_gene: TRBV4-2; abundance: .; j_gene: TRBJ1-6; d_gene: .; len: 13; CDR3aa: CASSPRQDTPLHF; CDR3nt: TGTGCCAGCAGCCCCCGACAGGATACTCCCCTCCACTTT
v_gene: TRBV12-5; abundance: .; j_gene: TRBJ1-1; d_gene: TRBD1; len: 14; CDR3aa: CASVRGQGFTEAFF; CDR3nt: TGTGCTAGTGTCAGAGGACAGGGATTCACTGAAGCTTTCTTT
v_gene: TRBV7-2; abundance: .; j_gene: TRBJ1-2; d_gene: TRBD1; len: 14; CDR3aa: CASSGMGQGYGYTF; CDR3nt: TGTGCCAGCAGCGGAATGGGACAGGGATATGGCTACACCTTC
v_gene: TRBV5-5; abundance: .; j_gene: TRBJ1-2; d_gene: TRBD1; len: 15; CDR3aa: CASSPQGAPENGYPF; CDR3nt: TGTGCCAGCAGCCCACAGGGGGCGCCGGAAAATGGCTACCCCTTC
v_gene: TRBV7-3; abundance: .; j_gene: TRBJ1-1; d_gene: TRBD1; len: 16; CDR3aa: CASSQIPGQGNTEAFF; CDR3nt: TGTGCCAGCAGCCAAATCCCGGGACAGGGCAACACTGAAGCTTTCTTT
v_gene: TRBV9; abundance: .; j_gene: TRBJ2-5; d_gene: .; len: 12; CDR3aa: CASSVGEGTQYF; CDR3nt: TGTGCCAGCAGCGTAGGCGAGGGGACCCAGTACTTC
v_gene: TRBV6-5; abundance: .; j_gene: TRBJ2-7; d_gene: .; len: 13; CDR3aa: CASSYSDSGEQYF; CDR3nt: TGTGCCAGCAGTTACTCAGACTCCGGCGAGCAGTACTTC
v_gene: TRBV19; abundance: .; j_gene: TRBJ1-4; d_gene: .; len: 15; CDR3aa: CASSISPVIDEKLFF; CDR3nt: TGTGCCAGTAGTATTAGTCCGGTGATCGATGAAAAACTGTTTTTT
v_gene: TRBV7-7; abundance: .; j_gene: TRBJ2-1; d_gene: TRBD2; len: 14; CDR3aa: CASSLEGGSYEQFF; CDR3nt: TGTGCTAGCAGCTTAGAGGGAGGGTCCTATGAGCAGTTCTTC
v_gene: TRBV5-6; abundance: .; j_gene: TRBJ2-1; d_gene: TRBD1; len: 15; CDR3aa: CASNTGGGSYNEQFF; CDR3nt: TGTGCCAGCAACACAGGGGGCGGCTCCTACAATGAGCAGTTCTTC
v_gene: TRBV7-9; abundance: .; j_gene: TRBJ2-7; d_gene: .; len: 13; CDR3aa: CASSFLGLYEQYF; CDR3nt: TGTGCCAGCAGCTTTCTGGGCCTCTACGAGCAGTACTTC
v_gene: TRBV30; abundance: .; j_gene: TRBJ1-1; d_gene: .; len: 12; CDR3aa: CAWSYNRREAFF; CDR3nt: TGTGCCTGGAGTTACAACAGGCGAGAAGCTTTCTTT
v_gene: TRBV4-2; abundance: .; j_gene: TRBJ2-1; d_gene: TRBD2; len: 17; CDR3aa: CASSLTALAGGPGEQFF; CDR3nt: TGTGCCAGCAGCCTTACAGCGCTAGCGGGGGGGCCTGGTGAGCAGTTCTTC
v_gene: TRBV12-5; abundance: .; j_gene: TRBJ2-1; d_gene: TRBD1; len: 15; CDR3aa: CASGWGQGSYNEQFF; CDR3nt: TGTGCTAGTGGTTGGGGACAGGGCTCCTACAATGAGCAGTTCTTC
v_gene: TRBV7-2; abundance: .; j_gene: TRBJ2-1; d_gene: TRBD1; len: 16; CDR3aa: CASSLVFQGTANEQFF; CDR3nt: TGTGCCAGCAGCTTAGTCTTCCAGGGGACAGCCAATGAGCAGTTCTTC
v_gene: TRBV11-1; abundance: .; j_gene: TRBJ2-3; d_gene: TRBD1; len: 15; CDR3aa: CASSQRDRGSNTQYF; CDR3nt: TGTGCCAGCAGCCAGAGAGACAGGGGGTCTAATACGCAGTATTTT
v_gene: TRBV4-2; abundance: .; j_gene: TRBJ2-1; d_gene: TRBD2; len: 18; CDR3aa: CASSPTSGGLSSYNEQFF; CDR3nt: TGTGCCAGCAGCCCGACTAGCGGGGGCCTTAGCTCCTACAATGAGCAGTTCTTC
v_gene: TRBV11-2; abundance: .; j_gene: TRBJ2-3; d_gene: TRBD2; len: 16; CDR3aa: CASSSPGTSFTDTQYF; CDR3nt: TGTGCCAGCAGCTCACCAGGGACTAGCTTTACAGATACGCAGTATTTT
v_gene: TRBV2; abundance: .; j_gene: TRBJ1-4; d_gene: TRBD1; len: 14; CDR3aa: CASRQGRTNEKLFF; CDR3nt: TGTGCCAGTCGACAGGGTAGAACTAATGAAAAACTGTTTTTT
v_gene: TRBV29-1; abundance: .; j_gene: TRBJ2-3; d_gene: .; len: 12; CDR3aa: CSFSESADTQYF; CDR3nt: TGCAGCTTCTCTGAGTCTGCAGATACGCAGTATTTT
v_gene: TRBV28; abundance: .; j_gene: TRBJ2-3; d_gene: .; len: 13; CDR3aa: CASTSPQTNTQYF; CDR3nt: TGTGCCAGCACCTCACCTCAGACTAACACGCAGTATTTT
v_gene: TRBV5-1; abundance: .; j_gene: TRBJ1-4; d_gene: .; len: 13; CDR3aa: CASTQAHGEKLFF; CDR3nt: TGCGCCAGCACCCAGGCGCATGGGGAAAAACTGTTTTTT
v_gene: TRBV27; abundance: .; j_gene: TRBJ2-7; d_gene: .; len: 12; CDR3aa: CASSSGSYEQYF; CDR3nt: TGTGCCAGCAGTTCTGGCAGCTACGAGCAGTACTTC
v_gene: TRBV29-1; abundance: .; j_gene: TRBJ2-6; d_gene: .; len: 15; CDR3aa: CSVELQDTGANVLTF; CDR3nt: TGCAGCGTTGAGCTACAGGATACCGGGGCCAACGTCCTGACTTTC
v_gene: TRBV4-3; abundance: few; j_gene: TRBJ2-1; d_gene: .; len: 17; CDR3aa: CASSQDLWESSYNEQFF; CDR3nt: TGCGCCAGCAGCCAAGATCTTTGGGAGAGCTCCTACAATGAGCAGTTCTTC
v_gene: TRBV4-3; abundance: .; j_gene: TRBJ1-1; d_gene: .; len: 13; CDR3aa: CASSQDTGGEAFF; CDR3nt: TGCGCCAGCAGCCAAGATACGGGGGGTGAAGCTTTCTTT
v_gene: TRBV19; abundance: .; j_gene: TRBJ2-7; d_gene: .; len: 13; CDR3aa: CASSTTDYYEQYF; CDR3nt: TGTGCCAGTAGTACGACGGACTACTACGAGCAGTACTTC
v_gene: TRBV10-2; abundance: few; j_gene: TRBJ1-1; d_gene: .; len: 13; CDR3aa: CASTLERGTEAFF; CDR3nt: TGCGCCAGCACCTTAGAGCGGGGCACTGAAGCTTTCTTT
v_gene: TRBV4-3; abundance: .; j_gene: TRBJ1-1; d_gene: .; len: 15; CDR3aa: CASSQDGVSLTEAFF; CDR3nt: TGCGCCAGCAGCCAAGACGGGGTCTCGCTCACTGAAGCTTTCTTT
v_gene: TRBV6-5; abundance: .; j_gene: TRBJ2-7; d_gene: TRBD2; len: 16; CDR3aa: CASSYGASGGTYEQYF; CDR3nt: TGTGCCAGCAGTTATGGGGCTAGCGGGGGGACCTACGAGCAGTACTTC
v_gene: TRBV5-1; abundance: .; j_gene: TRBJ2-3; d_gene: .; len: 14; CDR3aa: CASGPGPGSNTQYF; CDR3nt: TGCGCCAGCGGCCCTGGGCCGGGAAGTAATACGCAGTATTTT
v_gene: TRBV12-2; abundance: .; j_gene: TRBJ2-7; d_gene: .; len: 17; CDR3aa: CASRLAGGGLPKYEQYF; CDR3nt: TGTGCAAGTCGCTTAGCGGGGGGGGGCCTCCCTAAGTACGAGCAGTACTTC
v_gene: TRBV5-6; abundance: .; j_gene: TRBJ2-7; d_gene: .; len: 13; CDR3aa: CASSFATGYEQYF; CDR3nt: TGTGCCAGCAGCTTTGCTACAGGCTACGAGCAGTACTTC